This TCR beta chain is from a study of CD8+ T cells in alopecia areata. Study as a whole: Patients received oral tofacitinib, 5 to 10 mg twice daily, for moderate-to-severe alopecia areata. The study, taken as a whole, reports: Affected lesional scalp, above all in alopecia totalis/universalis, was more clonal than normal scalp. Tofacitinib significantly reduced both scalp clonality and expanded CD8+ clones among the top 100.

Extracted RNA was reverse transcribed, and the resulting cDNA served as sequencing template. Using immunoSEQ multiplex PCR, the repertoire was profiled, and TCRdb retains in-frame clones only, with some absent. The sample holds fewer than 250,000 clones, roughly 44% seen once. This clone was seen only a few times. Its specificity is unknown. Treatment reported: oral pan-JAK inhibitor, 5-10 mg twice daily. This material consisted of CD4+ T cells sorted from blood, taken at approximately week 36, from a patient treated with tofacitinib. This receptor was obtained from a human donor with alopecia areata.

CDR3 loop: CSAAGTNSNQPQHF. Written as DNA, the CDR3 is TGCAGCGCCGCGGGGACAAATAGCAATCAGCCCCAGCATTTT. The chain carries TRBV29-1 and TRBJ1-5; possibly TRBD1 for D (6 bases). Per the germline V gene, CDR1 is SQVTM and CDR2 is ANQGSEA. The CDR3 has 14 amino acids. V was trimmed by 7 bases and J by 0 bases, leaving 13 bases between them. Full variable domain (missing parts from reference TRBV29-1 and TRBJ1-5): SAVISQKPSRDICQRGTSLTIQCQVDSQVTMMFWYRQQPGQSLTLIATANQGSEATYESGFVIDKFPISRPNLTFSTLTVSNMSPEDSSIYLCSAAGTNSNQPQHFGDGTRLSIL.